The present T cell receptor beta chain was sequenced within a study of beta chain features in type 1 diabetes. Germline V CDR1 and CDR2: SEHNR, FQNEAQ (reference sequence). J was trimmed by 0 bases and V by 5 bases; bases with no gene match: 7. The CDR3 has 18 residues. The authors reverse transcribed all of the isolated RNA, so sequencing captured expressed TCRB transcripts. Clones were read by immunoSEQ multiplex PCR, and TCRdb kept only the in-frame ones, dropping some. This table holds a few hundred thousand clones, roughly 12% found once. What was sequenced was naive CD4+ T cells from blood. This receptor was obtained from a man aged 18 to 29 in good health. The J gene is TRBJ2-3, the V gene TRBV7-9, with 14 bases aligning to TRBD2. The CDR3 region has the DNA TGTGCCAGCAGCCAGGGGACTAGCGGGAGTGGGAGCACAGATACGCAGTATTTT. Translating gives CASSQGTSGSGSTDTQYF.